This TCR beta chain is from a study of blood T cells in healthy people across ages. General study points: Correlation between TCR beta diversity and naive T cell percentage was strong. Unsorted PBMC input precluded a conclusive naive versus antigen-experienced comparison.

Extraction yielded at least 5 micrograms of total RNA per sample. With a J-beta primer mix and a sample-barcoded 5' primer, a second PCR ran about 6 to 11 cycles. MiXCR was run by TCRdb on the 5' RACE reads, yielding one entry per CDR3 protein. The repertoire holds approximately 1.5 million distinct CDR3 sequences, about 31% seen once, with about 11% in the top ten. This clonotype has only a few counts. No antigen is known for it. The CDR3 runs 14 residues. The V segment lost 5 bases and the J segment 7 bases; nucleotides outside the gene matches: 7. The germline gives CDR1 MNHEY, CDR2 SVGAGI. The specimen was blood. The chain couples TRBV6-5 to TRBJ1-5; 8 nucleotides line up with TRBD1. The sequence derives from a woman aged 25 to 39 in good health. The CDR3 DNA is TGTGCCAGCAGTCCTAAGACAGGGGACCAGCCCCAGCATTTT. Its protein is CASSPKTGDQPQHF.